Only a few counts were recorded for the clone carrying this T cell receptor beta chain. Its cognate antigen is unknown. This record belongs to a study of cytomegalovirus exposure and HLA in healthy donors. Study overall: Of fewer than 450 genotyped donors, approximately 80% clustered with self-reported Caucasian donors.

The length of the CDR3 is 12 residues. Trimming pared 1 base from V and 8 bases from J, leaving 9 bases between. The germline gives CDR1 SGHKS, CDR2 YYEKEE (reference sequence). Notes on the study in general: Researchers left out some V segments, among them TRBV6-2 and TRBV6-3, as indistinguishable. A later analysis found most CMV-associated TCR beta chains apparently HLA-restricted.

Researchers ran the PCR with 60 Vbeta and 13 Jbeta primers. Study processing details: In a later analysis, 79 million or so unique TCR beta chains included roughly 11 million shared by two or more donors. Clones were sequenced by immunoSEQ multiplex PCR, and TCRdb holds only the in-frame ones, with some missing. V and J calls and clone size are given by that table; D and trimming were obtained from the DNA. This table has approximately 170,000 clones, 76% appearing once. The clonotype originates from a female donor in good health and CMV-seronegative. V and J are TRBV5-5 and TRBJ1-2, with D unclear. The specimen was PBMCs. The CDR3 nucleotides read TGTGCCAGCAGCTTGCAGCGGACCGGCTACACCTTC. Its translation is CASSLQRTGYTF.